Presented here are 25 T cell receptor beta chains from one specimen sequenced in a study of blood T cell repertoires in COVID-19. The repertoire was sequenced with immunoSEQ multiplex PCR; TCRdb's copy has only in-frame clones and lacks some. Altogether about 150,000 clones are present, 75% to 80% being singletons, with the ten largest covering 1.5% to 2%. Sequencing was done on a sample of peripheral blood. The receptor source for this set is a man aged 80 or over with acute or convalescent COVID-19.

The chain uses TRBV27 and TRBJ2-1, with TRBD2 identical over 11 bases. Germline V gene sequence: CDR1 MNHEY, CDR2 SMNVEV (reference sequence). The CDR3 totals 13 residues. Trimming cost V 9 bases and J 2 bases; bases outside gene matches: 0. This CDR3 reads CASSGGAYNEQFF. In DNA, the CDR3 is TGTGCCAGTAGCGGGGGGGCCTACAATGAGCAGTTCTTC.

This chain uses TRBV11-1 with TRBJ2-1; possibly TRBD1 for D (5 bases). The CDR3 covers 14 residues. Per the germline V gene, CDR1 is SGHAT and CDR2 is FQDESV (reference sequence). V lost 10 bases and J 4 bases, leaving 17 bases between the germline ends. In nucleotides, the CDR3 is TGTGCCACGCAAGGGGATACTAATTACAATGAGCAGTTCTTC. Translating gives CATQGDTNYNEQFF.

The chain recombines TRBV6-6 with TRBJ2-7, with 7 bases lining up with TRBD2. Germline V gene sequence: CDR1 MNHNY, CDR2 SVGAGI (reference sequence). The CDR3 contains 14 residues. V dropped 7 bases and J dropped 0; count of bases not matched to a gene: 6. The CDR3 sequence is CASNRAGRSYEQYF. The CDR3 DNA is TGTGCCAGCAACCGAGCGGGGCGCTCCTACGAGCAGTACTTC.

This chain links TRBV25-1 with TRBJ2-3; no clear D gene. V shed 4 bases and J shed 2 bases, with 13 bases lying between them. The CDR3 runs to 15 residues. CDR1 is MGHDK, CDR2 SYGVNS, per germline. DNA for the CDR3: TGTGCCAGCAGTGCGGTCCCTAAAACCACAGATACGCAGTATTTT. Amino acids: CASSAVPKTTDTQYF.

The CDR3 loop reads CASSLSAGALNTEAFF. The CDR3 coding sequence is TGTGCCAGCAGTTTATCGGCAGGGGCCCTCAACACTGAAGCTTTCTTT. V usage is TRBV28 and J usage is TRBJ1-1, with a weak D call TRBD1 (6 bases). Per the germline V gene, CDR1 is MDHEN and CDR2 is SYDVKM. The CDR3 loop spans 16 amino acids. V shed 1 base and J shed 2 bases, with 14 bases lying between them.

This clone was counted a few times. The chain has TRBV19 and TRBJ1-4; D uncertain. The germline V gene encodes CDR1 LNHDA and CDR2 SQIVND (reference sequence). This CDR3 contains 16 residues. Trimming took 3 bases from V and 4 from J, leaving 15 bases between them. The CDR3 loop reads CASSIPGGYGNEKLFF. In DNA, the CDR3 is TGTGCCAGTAGTATCCCCGGAGGGTACGGTAATGAAAAACTGTTTTTT.

This clone was recorded once. The J gene is TRBJ2-1, the V gene TRBV9; tentative D call: TRBD2 (6 bases). The CDR3 totals 16 residues. V gave up 2 bases and J gave up 1 base, with 13 bases separating them. Germline-derived CDR1 and CDR2 are SGDLS and YYNGEE. CDR3 sequence: CASSVGTLASYNEQFF. CDR3 coding DNA: TGTGCCAGCAGCGTGGGGACTTTAGCGTCCTACAATGAGCAGTTCTTC.

The V call is TRBV10-3, the J call TRBJ2-2; TRBD2 aligns across 14 bases. With V trimmed by 6 bases and J by 6 bases, 6 bases remained unmatched. The CDR3 runs to 16 residues. Germline V CDR1 and CDR2: ENHRY, SYGVKD. CDR3 loop: CAIRGLAGGLSGELFF. The CDR3 bases are TGTGCCATCAGAGGACTAGCGGGGGGTCTATCCGGGGAGCTGTTTTTT.

The chain joins TRBV5-1 to TRBJ2-3; possible D gene TRBD2, 6 bases. CDR1 is SGHRS, CDR2 YFSETQ, per germline. The CDR3 covers 16 residues. V shed 2 bases and J shed 4 bases, with 17 bases lying between them. The CDR3 spells CASSFGGRQHSDTQYF. CDR3 sequence (DNA): TGCGCCAGCAGCTTTGGGGGGAGGCAGCACTCAGATACGCAGTATTTT.

The CDR3 nucleotides read TGTGCCATCACCTGGCAGTCCACCGGGGAGCTGTTTTTT. This encodes CAITWQSTGELFF. The chain has TRBV10-3 and TRBJ2-2; unclear D gene. The CDR3 consists of 13 residues. Germline values: CDR1 ENHRY, CDR2 SYGVKD. Trimming cost V 7 bases and J 4 bases, with 10 bases left between them.

This clone was picked up a small number of times. The chain links TRBV10-3 to TRBJ1-2, with D unclear. The length of the CDR3 is 13 residues. Germline V gene sequence: CDR1 ENHRY, CDR2 SYGVKD. V lost 3 bases, J lost 2 bases, and 7 bases lay in between. CDR3 in DNA: TGTGCCATCAGTGACGACATGAACTATGGCTACACCTTC. It specifies CAISDDMNYGYTF.

The chain is built from TRBV5-1 and TRBJ1-5, with unresolved D. Germline V gives CDR1 SGHRS, CDR2 YFSETQ. The V end was cut by 4 bases, the J end by 3 bases, with 11 bases between. CDR3 length: 14 amino acids. CDR3 protein: CASSLGGNNQPQHF. The CDR3, as DNA: TGCGCCAGCAGCCTCGGAGGGAACAATCAGCCCCAGCATTTT.

The chain has TRBV19 and TRBJ2-3; D may be TRBD2 (5 bases). Germline V gene data show CDR1 as LNHDA and CDR2 as SQIVND (reference sequence). The CDR3 contains 13 residues. Trimming took 4 bases from V and 9 from J, leaving 14 bases between them. The CDR3 DNA sequence: TGTGCCAGTAGTAAGGATCGGGAACGGACGCAGTATTTT. Translation gives CASSKDRERTQYF. Based on the CDR3 plus reference TRBV19 and TRBJ2-3, the full variable domain is DGGITQSPKYLFRKEGQNVTLSCEQNLNHDAMYWYRQDPGQGLRLIYYSQIVNDFQKGDIAEGYSVSREKKESFPLTVTSAQKNPTAFYLCASSKDRERTQYFGPGTRLTVL.

The chain carries TRBV11-2 and TRBJ2-7, with 7 positions matching TRBD2. J gave up 1 base and V 1 base, and 4 bases lay outside the gene matches. CDR3 length equals 15 residues. Germline V gene lookup returns CDR1 SGHAT and CDR2 FQNNGV. For the CDR3, the DNA is TGTGCCAGCAGCTTAGGGCGGGGGACTTCCTACGAGCAGTACTTC. Amino acid sequence: CASSLGRGTSYEQYF. The full variable domain, rest sourced from reference TRBV11-2 and TRBJ2-7, is EAGVAQSPRYKIIEKRQSVAFWCNPISGHATLYWYQQILGQGPKLLIQFQNNGVVDDSQLPKDRFSAERLKGVDSTLKIQPAKLEDSAVYLCASSLGRGTSYEQYFGPGTRLTVT.

CDR3: CASSDGGQEDDSYNSPLHF. CDR3 nucleotides: TGTGCCAGCAGTGACGGGGGACAGGAAGACGACTCCTATAATTCACCCCTCCACTTT. The rearrangement joins TRBV6-4 to TRBJ1-6, with 8 bases lining up with TRBD1. The CDR3 has 19 amino acids. After removal of 2 bases from V and 0 bases from J, the junction contained 9 bases not matched to a gene. In germline, CDR1 is MRHNA, CDR2 SNTAGT.

This chain links TRBV11-2 with TRBJ1-2; D is possibly TRBD1 (6 bases). The germline V gene encodes CDR1 SGHAT and CDR2 FQNNGV. V was cut by 5 bases and J by 7 bases, with 14 bases left in between. The CDR3 consists of 13 residues. For the CDR3, the DNA is TGTGCCAGCAGCCCGCCACAGGGATTTGGCTACACCTTC. Translating it yields CASSPPQGFGYTF.

The chain has TRBV9 and TRBJ2-6; D perhaps matches TRBD1 (5 bases). The CDR3 contains 16 residues. Trimming stripped 1 base from V and 0 bases from J, with 8 bases between. Germline CDR1 reads SGDLS; CDR2 reads YYNGEE. The DNA of the CDR3 is TGTGCCAGCAGCGTATACAGGAACTCTGGGGCCAACGTCCTGACTTTC. Protein: CASSVYRNSGANVLTF.

This chain connects TRBV19 to TRBJ2-3; D perhaps matches TRBD1 (6 bases). The CDR3 covers 13 residues. V lost 3 bases to trimming and J lost 6 bases, with 10 bases between them. From germline, CDR1 is LNHDA and CDR2 SQIVND (reference sequence). The CDR3 sequence is CASSIYREDTQYF. The CDR3 nucleotides read TGTGCCAGTAGTATTTACAGGGAGGATACGCAGTATTTT.

The V and J genes are TRBV27 and TRBJ2-3; 8 bases map to TRBD1. V lost 4 bases to trimming and J lost 2 bases; unmatched junction nucleotides: 8. The CDR3 totals 16 residues. In germline, CDR1 is MNHEY, CDR2 SMNVEV (reference sequence). The CDR3 sequence: CASSSRQGTITDTQYF. DNA of the CDR3: TGTGCCAGCAGTTCCCGACAGGGGACGATCACAGATACGCAGTATTTT.

This clone qualifies as medium-sized. The rearrangement uses TRBV9 and TRBJ1-2; maybe TRBD1 (6 bases). The CDR3 contains 13 residues. Germline V gene lookup returns CDR1 SGDLS and CDR2 YYNGEE. Trimming pared 4 bases from V and 3 bases from J, leaving 10 bases between. CDR3 in amino acids: CASSQGGHYGYTF. The CDR3 DNA is TGTGCCAGCAGCCAAGGGGGTCACTATGGCTACACCTTC. The full variable domain, in which reference TRBV9 and TRBJ1-2 provide the parts outside the CDR3, is DSGVTQTPKHLITATGQRVTLRCSPRSGDLSVYWYQQSLDQGLQFLIQYYNGEERAKGNILERFSAQQFPDLHSELNLSSLELGDSALYFCASSQGGHYGYTFGSGTRLTVV.

The V and J genes are TRBV7-2 and TRBJ2-3; 8 nucleotides line up with TRBD1. The V segment lost 3 bases and the J segment 4 bases; nucleotides outside the gene matches: 6. Per germline, CDR1 SGHTA and CDR2 FQGNSA. This CDR3 is 15 amino acids long. CDR3 sequence: CASSFRDRSADTQYF. The CDR3 region has the DNA TGTGCCAGCAGCTTCCGGGACAGGAGCGCAGATACGCAGTATTTT.

J is TRBJ2-7 and V is TRBV29-1; D not resolved. Germline V gene lookup returns CDR1 SQVTM and CDR2 ANQGSEA. This CDR3 has 12 amino acids. Trimming pared 4 bases from V and 1 base from J, leaving 8 bases between. The CDR3 coding sequence is TGCAGCGTTGTGGCCAGATCCTACGAGCAGTACTTC. This encodes CSVVARSYEQYF.

The gene calls are TRBV7-2 and TRBJ2-5, with unresolved D. This CDR3 is 13 amino acids long. The V gene lost 4 bases and the J gene lost 7 bases, with 13 bases spanning the gap. CDR1 is SGHTA, CDR2 FQGNSA, per germline. The CDR3 sequence: CASSSRSAVTQYF. The DNA for the CDR3 is TGTGCCAGCAGCTCCCGTTCGGCGGTGACCCAGTACTTC. Based on the CDR3 plus reference TRBV7-2 and TRBJ2-5, the full variable domain is GAGVSQSPSNKVTEKGKDVELRCDPISGHTALYWYRQSLGQGLEFLIYFQGNSAPDKSGLPSDRFSAERTGGSVSTLTIQRTQQEDSAVYLCASSSRSAVTQYFGPGTRLLVL.

The genes are TRBV28 and TRBJ1-2, with D maybe TRBD1 (6 bases). The CDR3 covers 14 residues. The V end lost 6 bases, the J end lost 4 bases, and 15 bases lay between the germline ends. Germline V gives CDR1 MDHEN, CDR2 SYDVKM. Written as DNA, the CDR3 is TGTGCCAGCAGCCCGATTGACAGGATCTATGGCTACACCTTC. Translated, it gives CASSPIDRIYGYTF.

V is TRBV30 and J is TRBJ2-3; 8 bases are a match to TRBD2. Germline values: CDR1 GTSNPN, CDR2 SVGIG (reference sequence). Losses at the gene ends were 3 bases for V and 1 base for J; bases not matched to a gene: 3. The CDR3 consists of 14 residues. The CDR3 bases are TGTGCCTGGAGCGGGCGGGGGGGCACAGATACGCAGTATTTT. Its translation is CAWSGRGGTDTQYF.